This TCR beta chain was captured in a study of T-cell reconstitution after alpha-beta-depleted transplantation in children. General study findings and limits: Where alpha-beta T cells came from about two months after transplant was reportedly several hundred expanded graft clones. The high TCRbeta diversity at day 60 in some patients came from surviving recipient T cells and thymic progenitors. T-cell numbers and diversity one year post-transplant derived largely from freshly generated T cells.

During its preparation, the TCRbeta library received unique molecular identifiers. TCRdb used MiXCR to reprocess the PCR reads, holding one entry per CDR3 protein. Counted here are a few hundred thousand distinct CDR3 sequences, 9.5% to 13% occurring once; the ten biggest clones make up over 25%. There are many counts of this clonotype. What it binds is unknown. Sequenced material: PBMCs, taken before TCRalphabeta/CD19-depleted stem cell transplant. This receptor was taken from a child less than two years old with acute myeloid leukemia, due to receive a stem cell transplant.

The CDR3 DNA sequence: TGTGCCAGCAGCACTCCGGGGGGCAATCAGCCCCAGCATTTT. It yields the protein CASSTPGGNQPQHF. The rearrangement links TRBV25-1 to TRBJ1-5; possible D gene TRBD1, 5 bases. The germline V gene encodes CDR1 MGHDK and CDR2 SYGVNS. The CDR3 has 14 residues. V gave up 6 bases and J gave up 2 bases, with 11 bases separating them.